The 8 T cell receptor beta chains listed next were all sequenced from one sample in a study of T cells after yellow fever vaccination (dated by TCRdb to between 2017 and 2020). The library was obtained by 5' RACE. The sample was run on an Illumina HiSeq 2500. Starting from the raw public reads, TCRdb applied fastp trimming at Q25, assembled clones with MiXCR and retained in-frame beta chains. Rows with one shared CDR3 protein collapse into an entry with the most common genes and DNA. This sample has fewer than 150,000 distinct CDR3 sequences in its table, and 7.7% of those were observed once. Less than 0.95% of the sample lies in the top ten. The sample's treatment or condition label, in plain terms: live attenuated yellow fever vaccine strain. The sample was CD4+ T cells sorted from PBMCs, taken 5 days after the yellow fever booster vaccination. The receptors stem from a man under 40 who received the YFV17D yellow fever vaccine.

This clonotype was seen ten or more times. The rearrangement links TRBV2 to TRBJ2-3; perhaps TRBD2 as D (5 bases). The CDR3 length is 14 residues. Per germline, CDR1 SNHLY and CDR2 FYNNEI. Trimming took 3 bases from V and 9 from J, leaving 16 bases between them. The CDR3 nucleotides are TGTGCCAGCAGTGATGGGCTAGCCCCCTGGACGCAGTATTTT. Translated: CASSDGLAPWTQYF.

The table lists this clonotype with many counts. The V gene is TRBV11-1, the J gene TRBJ2-1, with D perhaps TRBD1 (6 bases). Trimming shortened V by 2 bases and J by 4 bases, and 21 bases separated the two germline ends. Germline V gene sequence: CDR1 SGHAT, CDR2 FQDESV (reference sequence). CDR3 size: 18 residues. CDR3 loop: CASSLPLQQGQGYNEQFF. CDR3 in DNA: TGTGCCAGCAGCTTACCCCTCCAACAGGGCCAGGGGTACAATGAGCAGTTCTTC. Together with reference TRBV11-1 and TRBJ2-1, the CDR3 gives the full variable domain: EAEVAQSPRYKITEKSQAVAFWCDPISGHATLYWYRQILGQGPELLVQFQDESVVDDSQLPKDRFSAERLKGVDSTLKIQPAELGDSAMYLCASSLPLQQGQGYNEQFFGPGTRLTVL.

This clonotype was counted ten times or more. The chain carries TRBV7-2 and TRBJ2-4; TRBD1 or TRBD2 may be the D gene (5 bases each). Germline CDR1 reads SGHTA; CDR2 reads FQGNSA. V was pared by 5 bases and J by 3 bases, with 20 bases between. The CDR3 length is 17 residues. The CDR3: CASSLGRGGRDKNIQYF. CDR3 coding DNA: TGTGCCAGCAGCCTAGGCCGTGGGGGAAGGGACAAAAACATTCAGTACTTC.

The chain recombines TRBV9 with TRBJ2-2; no clear D gene. Deletions cut 2 bases from V and 10 bases from J, with 6 bases between. The germline gives CDR1 SGDLS, CDR2 YYNGEE. This CDR3 contains 11 residues. The chain's CDR3 is CASSVEKELFF. The CDR3 nucleotides read TGTGCCAGCAGCGTGGAGAAGGAGCTGTTTTTT. Complete variable domain (other parts from reference TRBV9 and TRBJ2-2): DSGVTQTPKHLITATGQRVTLRCSPRSGDLSVYWYQQSLDQGLQFLIQYYNGEERAKGNILERFSAQQFPDLHSELNLSSLELGDSALYFCASSVEKELFFGEGSRLTVL.

This clonotype was counted ten times or more. The CDR3 DNA sequence: TGTGCCAGCAGTACAAGGGAGTTGACCTACAATGAGCAGTTCTTC. Residues: CASSTRELTYNEQFF. The genes are TRBV2 and TRBJ2-1; D is perhaps TRBD2 (5 bases). This CDR3 has 15 residues. V was trimmed by 5 bases and J by 2 bases, leaving 13 bases between them. Germline assignment: CDR1 SNHLY and CDR2 FYNNEI.

This clonotype has at least ten counts. This chain connects TRBV29-1 to TRBJ2-1; no firm D call. This CDR3 spans 13 amino acids. With 4 bases removed from V and 2 bases from J, the gap between germline ends came to 9 bases. CDR1 is SQVTM, CDR2 ANQGSEA, per germline. The CDR3, as DNA: TGCAGCGTTGTTTGGCTCACCTACAATGAGCAGTTCTTC. Translating gives CSVVWLTYNEQFF.

This clonotype was recorded many times. The chain links TRBV2 to TRBJ2-1; no firm D call. Germline V gene lookup returns CDR1 SNHLY and CDR2 FYNNEI. V gave up 5 bases and J gave up 6 bases, with 11 bases separating them. This CDR3 is built from 13 residues. The CDR3 nucleotides are TGTGCCAGCAGTTCCAGGTTAGGCAATGAGCAGTTCTTC. Protein product: CASSSRLGNEQFF.

In this sample, this clonotype turned up a few times. The chain couples TRBV18 to TRBJ2-3; D gene unclear. Germline values: CDR1 KGHSH, CDR2 LQKENI. Trimming left V 0 bases short and J 4 bases short, with 14 bases between. The CDR3 has 16 amino acids. CDR3 loop: CASSPPAAPMADTQYF. CDR3 nucleotides: TGTGCCAGCTCACCACCGGCCGCGCCGATGGCAGATACGCAGTATTTT. The full variable domain, with the rest looked up from reference TRBV18 and TRBJ2-3, is NAGVMQNPRHLVRRRGQEARLRCSPMKGHSHVYWYRQLPEEGLKFMVYLQKENIIDESGMPKERFSAEFPKEGPSILRIQQVVRGDSAAYFCASSPPAAPMADTQYFGPGTRLTVL.